This T cell receptor (beta chain) was obtained from a study of CD8 T cells in ankylosing spondylitis. Study findings and constraints: With a CD8+ phenotype, disease-linked clones were relatively rare in peripheral blood. A motif of roughly eight highly homologous TCR beta variants was seen as apparently characteristic of ankylosing spondylitis blood. Before this, some motif variants had been reported in reactive arthritis synovial fluid and blood. Disease-linked clones reportedly concentrated significantly in matched ankylosing spondylitis synovial fluid.

TCRdb independently ran MiXCR on the 5' RACE reads; one entry per CDR3 protein. The sample yields 250,000 or so distinct CDR3 sequences, over 15% seen once. Germline CDR1 and CDR2: SGHTA and FQGTGA. The V end was cut by 5 bases, the J end by 6 bases, with 27 bases between. The CDR3 covers 18 residues. This clonotype was observed at least ten times. Its target is unknown. V gene TRBV7-3 combines with J gene TRBJ2-3; TRBD2 might be the D (5 bases). The specimen sequenced was blood, either unsorted or a sorted T cell fraction (not recorded which). The sequence was obtained from a male donor with ankylosing spondylitis or in good health (not recorded which). CDR3 DNA: TGTGCCAGCAGCCGGGTTTTTGAGGGTTCTACTAGGGCGGATACGCAGTATTTT. The encoded protein is CASSRVFEGSTRADTQYF.